This T cell receptor (beta chain) was sequenced for a study of blood T cell repertoires in COVID-19. TCRdb's table, derived via immunoSEQ multiplex PCR, lists solely in-frame clones and lacks some. The table records roughly 300,000 clones, roughly 87% of them present only once. Germline V gives CDR1 MDHEN, CDR2 SYDVKM. The J segment lost 7 bases and the V segment lost 4 bases, leaving 8 bases of the junction unmatched. This CDR3 is built from 14 residues. This TCR came from a woman in her 30s who had recovered from COVID-19. What was sequenced was PBMCs or T cells enriched from blood (not recorded which). J is TRBJ1-1 and V is TRBV28, with 8 bases aligning to TRBD1. This CDR3 reads CASSYQGAQSEAFF. The CDR3 DNA reads TGTGCCAGCAGTTACCAGGGGGCGCAGAGTGAAGCTTTCTTT.